The 3 T cell receptor beta chains below come from one sample, sequenced in a study of blood T cell repertoires in COVID-19. Assay used: immunoSEQ multiplex PCR; TCRdb lists only in-frame clones, some missing. In the table there are under 400,000 clones, 87% of which are singletons. Sequencing was done on a sample of PBMCs or T cells enriched from blood (not recorded which). These receptors were obtained from a man in his forties in a cohort exposed to, infected with or recovered from COVID-19 (not recorded which).

This rearrangement joins TRBV9 to TRBJ2-2, with 9 bases aligning to TRBD2. Germline-derived CDR1 and CDR2 are SGDLS and YYNGEE. The CDR3 length is 14 residues. The J segment lost 7 bases and the V segment lost 0 bases, leaving 1 base of the junction unmatched. The CDR3 protein is CASSVETSGGELFF. CDR3 DNA sequence: TGTGCCAGCAGCGTAGAGACTAGCGGCGGGGAGCTGTTTTTT.

V is TRBV5-6 and J is TRBJ1-3; 10 positions agree with TRBD1. The trim removed 4 bases at V and 7 bases at J, leaving 8 bases unmatched. The CDR3 contains 15 residues. Per germline, CDR1 SGHDT and CDR2 YYEEEE. The CDR3 protein is CASSAGTGVMNTIYF. The CDR3, as DNA: TGTGCCAGCAGCGCCGGGACAGGGGTAATGAACACCATATATTTT.

V usage is TRBV9 and J usage is TRBJ2-2, with D perhaps matching TRBD2 (6 bases). This CDR3 has 16 residues. V lost 2 bases and J lost 3, with 14 bases in between. Germline lookup yields CDR1 SGDLS and CDR2 YYNGEE. The CDR3 spells CASSVTIGSDTGELFF. CDR3 nucleotide sequence: TGTGCCAGCAGCGTCACAATCGGGAGTGACACCGGGGAGCTGTTTTTT.